These 9 T cell receptor beta chains came from one sample sequenced in a study of shared clonotypes between healthy human individuals. Sequenced by immunoSEQ multiplex PCR; TCRdb stores in-frame clones only, minus some. Among 110,000 or so clones listed, about two thirds were seen once. Sequencing was carried out using memory CD8+ T cells sorted from blood. The subset is: CD45RO+ cells pooled with CCR7-negative TemRA cells. The receptors stem from a young woman in good health.

The chain combines TRBV11-2 with TRBJ2-7; 7 nucleotides agree with TRBD2. The CDR3 is 15 residues long. The junction had 10 bases not matched to a gene; V was cut back by 5 bases and J by 3 bases. Germline assignment: CDR1 SGHAT and CDR2 FQNNGV. CDR3 amino acids: CASSPESSGVYEQYF. The CDR3 bases are TGTGCCAGCAGCCCCGAGTCTAGCGGTGTCTACGAGCAGTACTTC.

The rearrangement links TRBV19 to TRBJ2-4; 8 positions match TRBD2. The CDR3 covers 16 residues. J gave up 7 bases and V 4 bases, and 12 bases lay outside the gene matches. Germline V gene sequence: CDR1 LNHDA, CDR2 SQIVND (reference sequence). CDR3 sequence: CASSKSSGWGRNIQYF. The CDR3 nucleotides read TGTGCCAGTAGTAAGTCTAGCGGGTGGGGGCGGAACATTCAGTACTTC.

The CDR3 loop reads CASSQDGYEQFF. CDR3 nucleotides: TGCGCCAGCAGCCAAGACGGGTATGAGCAGTTCTTC. The chain carries TRBV4-1 and TRBJ2-1; D unresolved. Germline CDR1 is MGHRA and CDR2 is YSYEKL. The CDR3 length is 12 residues. V gave up 0 bases and J gave up 8 bases, with 5 bases separating them.

This clone appeared a single time. This chain joins TRBV7-9 and TRBJ2-2; 8 bases are shared with TRBD2. The CDR3 has 17 amino acids. V lost 5 bases, J lost 4 bases, and 12 bases stayed unmatched. CDR1 is SEHNR, CDR2 FQNEAQ, per germline (reference sequence). CDR3 sequence (DNA): TGTGCCAGCAGCCCCCCGGGGGTAGCGGGATTCACCGGGGAGCTGTTTTTT. Translation: CASSPPGVAGFTGELFF.

The chain combines TRBV28 with TRBJ2-7; TRBD1 agrees at 11 bases. Germline-derived CDR1 and CDR2 are MDHEN and SYDVKM. V lost 4 bases and J lost 0; bases outside the gene matches: 11. The CDR3 covers 18 residues. CDR3 amino acids: CASSSWTGGRSSSYEQYF. Here the CDR3 DNA reads TGTGCCAGCAGTTCCTGGACAGGGGGCCGGTCGAGCTCCTACGAGCAGTACTTC.

The CDR3 DNA sequence: TGTGCCAGCAGCGCTGGGACAGGCGCCTACGAGCAGTACTTC. This encodes CASSAGTGAYEQYF. V is TRBV5-6 and J is TRBJ2-7; TRBD1 matches at 8 bases. Germline CDR1 is SGHDT and CDR2 is YYEEEE. CDR3 length: 14 amino acids. J gave up 2 bases and V 4 bases, and 5 bases lay outside the gene matches.

Turning to this clone: This may arise from a read error, as a much more abundant clone is one base away. Other DNA sequences from this sample encode an identical CDR3 as well. Here the CDR3 DNA reads TGTGCCAGTAGTTTCTGGCAGGGTAGGGGCTACACCTTC. Translating it yields CASSFWQGRGYTF. This sequence joins TRBV27 and TRBJ1-2, with a weak D call TRBD1 (5 bases). CDR1 and CDR2 (germline): MNHEY, SMNVEV (reference sequence). The CDR3 runs to 13 residues.

This clone was counted between two and nine times. The chain is built from TRBV19 and TRBJ2-5, with 10 bases lining up with TRBD1. Trimming cost V 4 bases and J 5 bases; bases outside gene matches: 4. CDR1 LNHDA and CDR2 SQIVND come from the germline V gene (reference sequence). CDR3 size: 14 residues. CDR3 coding DNA: TGTGCCAGTAGTACCGGACAGGGGGGGGAGACCCAGTACTTC. Its translation is CASSTGQGGETQYF.

The V and J genes are TRBV25-1 and TRBJ2-3; D possibly corresponds to TRBD1 (6 bases). Germline V gene data show CDR1 as MGHDK and CDR2 as SYGVNS. The CDR3 has 15 residues. V lost 8 bases to trimming and J lost 0 bases, with 15 bases between them. The CDR3 coding sequence is TGTGCCAGCTCAGCACCGGGACACAGCACAGATACGCAGTATTTT. Its translation is CASSAPGHSTDTQYF.